A single sample is the source of the 18 T cell receptor beta chains below, sequenced in a study of shared clonotypes between healthy human individuals. As defined, naive CD8 cells were CD45RO-negative and positively selected for CCR7, with terminally differentiated effector memory CD45RA+ cells excluded. Using immunoSEQ multiplex PCR, the repertoire was profiled, and TCRdb retains in-frame clones only, with some absent. This sample has under 1 million clones, with roughly 92% found just once. Input material: naive CD8+ T cells sorted from blood. Receptors were obtained from a man younger than 40 in good health.

This chain connects TRBV19 to TRBJ2-1; D is undetermined. CDR1 and CDR2 (germline): LNHDA, SQIVND (reference sequence). The CDR3 has 13 residues. The ends were cut back, 0 bases at V and 8 bases at J, with 8 bases in the middle. The CDR3 loop reads CASSIDVGDEQFF. CDR3 nucleotide sequence: TGTGCCAGTAGTATAGACGTTGGCGATGAGCAGTTCTTC. Combining the CDR3 with reference TRBV19 and TRBJ2-1 gives the whole variable domain DGGITQSPKYLFRKEGQNVTLSCEQNLNHDAMYWYRQDPGQGLRLIYYSQIVNDFQKGDIAEGYSVSREKKESFPLTVTSAQKNPTAFYLCASSIDVGDEQFFGPGTRLTVL.

This clone was observed a few times. The chain uses TRBV28 and TRBJ1-4; the match to TRBD1 covers 8 bases. After removal of 6 bases from V and 7 bases from J, the junction contained 7 bases not matched to a gene. Germline CDR1 MDHEN, CDR2 SYDVKM. The CDR3 spans 14 residues. CDR3 DNA sequence: TGTGCCAGCAGGGACAGGGCCTATGGTGAAAAACTGTTTTTT. Translated, it gives CASRDRAYGEKLFF.

This clone was seen only a few times. The rearrangement uses TRBV29-1 and TRBJ2-2; 7 bases are a match to TRBD2. Per germline, CDR1 SQVTM and CDR2 ANQGSEA. CDR3 length equals 14 residues. V lost 4 bases to trimming and J lost 2 bases; unmatched junction nucleotides: 4. CDR3 nucleotides: TGCAGCGTTGCAAGCGGGGTAAACACCGGGGAGCTGTTTTTT. It encodes CSVASGVNTGELFF.

This chain uses TRBV2 with TRBJ1-5; D is possibly TRBD1 (5 bases). Trimming stripped 6 bases from V and 5 bases from J, with 14 bases between. CDR3 size: 14 residues. Germline V gene sequence: CDR1 SNHLY, CDR2 FYNNEI. The CDR3 DNA sequence: TGTGCCAGCAGGACAGTCCGAGACGATCAGCCCCAGCATTTT. Translation gives CASRTVRDDQPQHF.

The chain links TRBV4-3 to TRBJ2-1; possible D gene TRBD1, 6 bases. V lost 0 bases to trimming and J lost 6 bases, with 9 bases between them. CDR3 size: 14 residues. The germline V gene has CDR1 LGHNA and CDR2 YSLEER. Here the CDR3 reads CASSQESGVNEQFF. The CDR3 DNA reads TGCGCCAGCAGCCAAGAGTCAGGGGTCAATGAGCAGTTCTTC.

The chain joins TRBV27 to TRBJ2-7; 8 nucleotides align to TRBD1. CDR3 length: 14 amino acids. J gave up 3 bases and V 10 bases, and 11 bases lay outside the gene matches. CDR1 MNHEY and CDR2 SMNVEV come from the germline V gene (reference sequence). In nucleotides, the CDR3 is TGTGCCACCTCCAGGACAGGGTTTTTCTACGAGCAGTACTTC. It encodes CATSRTGFFYEQYF.

The V gene is TRBV7-9, the J gene TRBJ1-2, with D possibly matching TRBD1 (5 bases). This CDR3 has 16 amino acids. Germline-derived CDR1 and CDR2 are SEHNR and FQNEAQ (reference sequence). The V end lost 2 bases, the J end lost 0 bases, and 13 bases lay between the germline ends. CDR3 in amino acids: CASSLRGLQPNYGYTF. The DNA of the CDR3 is TGTGCCAGCAGCTTAAGGGGATTACAGCCTAACTATGGCTACACCTTC.

The rearrangement uses TRBV7-9 and TRBJ2-1; tentative D call: TRBD2 (6 bases). The CDR3 consists of 16 residues. The V and J ends lost 3 bases and 6 bases respectively, with 18 bases between them. Germline loops: CDR1 SEHNR, CDR2 FQNEAQ (reference sequence). DNA for the CDR3: TGTGCCAGCAGCTTTGGTCAACTAGCAGTTTCCAATGAGCAGTTCTTC. Encoded protein: CASSFGQLAVSNEQFF.

For this clone: The sample carries other DNA sequences with the same CDR3. CDR3 loop: CASSLGLAVHNEQFF. CDR3 nucleotide sequence: TGTGCCAGCAGCTTGGGACTAGCGGTCCACAATGAGCAGTTCTTC. The chain has TRBV7-6 and TRBJ2-1; 11 bases are shared with TRBD2. CDR1 SGHVS and CDR2 FNYEAQ come from the germline V gene. The CDR3 has 15 residues. Trimming cost V 3 bases and J 5 bases; bases outside gene matches: 3.

V gene TRBV6-6 combines with J gene TRBJ2-1; TRBD2 matches 9 bases. Trimming at V came to 0 bases and at J to 6 bases, leaving 3 bases not matched to a gene. The germline CDR1 and CDR2 sequences are MNHNY and SVGAGI (reference sequence). The CDR3 is made up of 15 amino acids. Here the CDR3 reads CASSYSASGINEQFF. The CDR3 DNA reads as TGTGCCAGCAGTTACTCGGCTAGCGGGATCAATGAGCAGTTCTTC.

The chain carries TRBV29-1 and TRBJ1-1; perhaps TRBD1 as D (5 bases). V was clipped by 3 bases and J by 3 bases, with 20 bases between them. This CDR3 region has 16 residues. The germline gives CDR1 SQVTM, CDR2 ANQGSEA. The CDR3, as DNA: TGCAGCGTTGATCCTTCCAGGGCAGGTAGCGACACTGAAGCTTTCTTT. Protein sequence: CSVDPSRAGSDTEAFF.

This chain joins TRBV10-2 and TRBJ2-1; 12 bases match TRBD2. The CDR3 runs 15 residues. Germline loops: CDR1 WSHSY, CDR2 SAAADI. V dropped 6 bases and J dropped 12; count of bases not matched to a gene: 12. The CDR3 DNA follows: TGCGCCAGCAGCTCAAGGACTAGCGGGACGGTAGTGCAGTTCTTC. Amino acid sequence: CASSSRTSGTVVQFF.

V gene TRBV27 combines with J gene TRBJ2-1; the match to TRBD2 covers 8 bases. The J segment lost 4 bases and the V segment lost 6 bases, leaving 11 bases of the junction unmatched. The CDR3 is 16 amino acids. The germline gives CDR1 MNHEY, CDR2 SMNVEV (reference sequence). The DNA for the CDR3 is TGTGCCAGCAGGGCGAGGGGACTAGACTTATACAATGAGCAGTTCTTC. Amino acid sequence: CASRARGLDLYNEQFF.

The V and J genes are TRBV19 and TRBJ2-3; the D is unclear. V lost 2 bases and J 4 bases, leaving 13 bases between the germline ends. The germline gives CDR1 LNHDA, CDR2 SQIVND (reference sequence). This CDR3 contains 15 residues. The CDR3 loop reads CASSIKLGNADTQYF. CDR3 bases: TGTGCCAGTAGTATAAAGTTGGGGAACGCAGATACGCAGTATTTT.

The chain carries TRBV2 and TRBJ2-7; D perhaps matches TRBD1 (5 bases). The CDR3 has 15 residues. Germline-derived CDR1 and CDR2 are SNHLY and FYNNEI. Trimming left V 1 base short and J 2 bases short, with 12 bases between. CDR3 residues: CASSEGQPLPYEQYF. The CDR3 nucleotides read TGTGCCAGCAGTGAAGGACAGCCTCTTCCCTACGAGCAGTACTTC. The full variable domain, in which reference TRBV2 and TRBJ2-7 provide the parts outside the CDR3, is EPEVTQTPSHQVTQMGQEVILRCVPISNHLYFYWYRQILGQKVEFLVSFYNNEISEKSEIFDDQFSVERPDGSNFTLKIRSTKLEDSAMYFCASSEGQPLPYEQYFGPGTRLTVT.

The V and J genes are TRBV5-5 and TRBJ2-7, with 9 bases lining up with TRBD1. This CDR3 has 15 residues. Germline CDR1 is SGHKS and CDR2 is YYEKEE (reference sequence). Losses at the gene ends were 3 bases for V and 4 bases for J; bases not matched to a gene: 8. The CDR3 coding sequence is TGTGCCAGCAGCTCTTACAGGGGGCAAGTTTACGAGCAGTACTTC. Translated: CASSSYRGQVYEQYF.

The chain joins TRBV9 to TRBJ1-2; D might be TRBD1 (6 bases). CDR1 is SGDLS and CDR2 is YYNGEE in the germline V gene. V gave up 2 bases and J gave up 4 bases, with 21 bases separating them. The CDR3 is made up of 17 amino acids. The CDR3 DNA reads TGTGCCAGCAGCGTGAGTAGTGATTGGGGGCTGACCTATGGCTACACCTTC. Translated: CASSVSSDWGLTYGYTF.

The chain couples TRBV10-3 to TRBJ2-3; 9 nucleotides align to TRBD1. The CDR3 runs to 15 residues. CDR1 and CDR2 (germline): ENHRY, SYGVKD. V lost 6 bases, J lost 3 bases, and 7 bases stayed unmatched. CDR3 DNA sequence: TGTGCCATCAGGATACCGGGACAGGGTACAGATACGCAGTATTTT. This encodes CAIRIPGQGTDTQYF.